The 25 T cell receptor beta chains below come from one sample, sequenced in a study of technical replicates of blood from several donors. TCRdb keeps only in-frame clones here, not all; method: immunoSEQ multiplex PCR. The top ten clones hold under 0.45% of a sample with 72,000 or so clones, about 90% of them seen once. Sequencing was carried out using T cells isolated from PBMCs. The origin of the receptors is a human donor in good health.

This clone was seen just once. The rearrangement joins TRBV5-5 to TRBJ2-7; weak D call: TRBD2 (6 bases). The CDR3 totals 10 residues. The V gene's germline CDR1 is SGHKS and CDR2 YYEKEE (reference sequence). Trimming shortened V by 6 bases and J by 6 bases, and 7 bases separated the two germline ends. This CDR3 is CASMGGEQYF. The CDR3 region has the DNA TGTGCCAGCATGGGAGGCGAGCAGTACTTC.

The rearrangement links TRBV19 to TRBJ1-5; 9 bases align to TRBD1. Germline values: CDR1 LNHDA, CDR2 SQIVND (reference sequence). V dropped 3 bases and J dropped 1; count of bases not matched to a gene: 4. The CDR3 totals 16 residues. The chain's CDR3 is CASSMDRGASNQPQHF. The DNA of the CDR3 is TGTGCCAGTAGTATGGACAGGGGTGCGAGCAATCAGCCCCAGCATTTT. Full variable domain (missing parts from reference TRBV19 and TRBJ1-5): DGGITQSPKYLFRKEGQNVTLSCEQNLNHDAMYWYRQDPGQGLRLIYYSQIVNDFQKGDIAEGYSVSREKKESFPLTVTSAQKNPTAFYLCASSMDRGASNQPQHFGDGTRLSIL.

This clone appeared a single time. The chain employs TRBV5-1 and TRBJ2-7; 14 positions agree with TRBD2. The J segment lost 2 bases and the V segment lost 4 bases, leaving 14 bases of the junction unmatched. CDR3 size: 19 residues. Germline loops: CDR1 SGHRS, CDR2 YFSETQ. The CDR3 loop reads CASSPLQGMGLAGAYEQYF. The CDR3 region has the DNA TGCGCCAGCAGCCCGTTACAGGGGATGGGACTAGCGGGGGCCTACGAGCAGTACTTC.

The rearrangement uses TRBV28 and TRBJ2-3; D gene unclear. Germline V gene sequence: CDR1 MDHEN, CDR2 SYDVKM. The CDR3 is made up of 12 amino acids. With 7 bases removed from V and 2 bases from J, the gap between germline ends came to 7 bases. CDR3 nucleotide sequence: TGTGCCAGCACCCAAAACACAGATACGCAGTATTTT. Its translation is CASTQNTDTQYF.

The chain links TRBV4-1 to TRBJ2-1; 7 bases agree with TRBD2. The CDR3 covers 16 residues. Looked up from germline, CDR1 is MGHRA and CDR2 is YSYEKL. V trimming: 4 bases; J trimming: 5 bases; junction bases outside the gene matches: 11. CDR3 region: CASSPRGRGINNEQFF. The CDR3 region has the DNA TGCGCCAGCAGCCCCCGGGGGAGGGGTATTAACAATGAGCAGTTCTTC.

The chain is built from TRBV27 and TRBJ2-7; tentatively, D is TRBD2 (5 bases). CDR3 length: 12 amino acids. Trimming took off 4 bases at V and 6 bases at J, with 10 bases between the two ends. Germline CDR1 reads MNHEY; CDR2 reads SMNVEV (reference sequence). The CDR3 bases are TGTGCCAGCAGTTCGGGGAGCGCCGAGCAGTACTTC. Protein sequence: CASSSGSAEQYF.

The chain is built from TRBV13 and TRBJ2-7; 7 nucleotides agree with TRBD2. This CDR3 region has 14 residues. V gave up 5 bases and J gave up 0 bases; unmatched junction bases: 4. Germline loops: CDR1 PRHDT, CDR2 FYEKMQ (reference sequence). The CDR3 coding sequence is TGTGCCAGCAGCACGGGACTAAACTCCTACGAGCAGTACTTC. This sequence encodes CASSTGLNSYEQYF. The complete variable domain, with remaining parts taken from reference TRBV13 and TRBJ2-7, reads AAGVIQSPRHLIKEKRETATLKCYPIPRHDTVYWYQQGPGQDPQFLISFYEKMQSDKGSIPDRFSAQQFSDYHSELNMSSLELGDSALYFCASSTGLNSYEQYFGPGTRLTVT.

CDR3 coding DNA: TGTGCCAGCAGCTCCCGGGACAGGGGAGAAAAACTGTTTTTT. It encodes CASSSRDRGEKLFF. This rearrangement joins TRBV7-9 to TRBJ1-4; 10 bases fit TRBD1. The CDR3 is 14 residues long. V trimming: 4 bases; J trimming: 8 bases; junction bases outside the gene matches: 4. CDR1 SEHNR and CDR2 FQNEAQ come from the germline V gene (reference sequence).

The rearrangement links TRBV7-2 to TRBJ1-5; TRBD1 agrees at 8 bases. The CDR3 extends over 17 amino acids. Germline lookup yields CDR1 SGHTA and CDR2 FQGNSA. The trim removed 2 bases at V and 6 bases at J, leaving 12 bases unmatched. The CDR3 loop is CASSLPLDRVTVQPQHF. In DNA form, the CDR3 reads TGTGCCAGCAGCTTACCTTTGGACAGGGTCACGGTTCAGCCCCAGCATTTT. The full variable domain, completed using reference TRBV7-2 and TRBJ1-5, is GAGVSQSPSNKVTEKGKDVELRCDPISGHTALYWYRQSLGQGLEFLIYFQGNSAPDKSGLPSDRFSAERTGGSVSTLTIQRTQQEDSAVYLCASSLPLDRVTVQPQHFGDGTRLSIL.

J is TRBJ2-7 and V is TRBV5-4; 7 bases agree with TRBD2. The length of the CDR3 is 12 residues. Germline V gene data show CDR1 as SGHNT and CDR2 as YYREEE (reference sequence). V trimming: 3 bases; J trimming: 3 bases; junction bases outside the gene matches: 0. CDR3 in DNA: TGTGCCAGCAGCTGGGGGGGCTACGAGCAGTACTTC. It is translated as CASSWGGYEQYF.

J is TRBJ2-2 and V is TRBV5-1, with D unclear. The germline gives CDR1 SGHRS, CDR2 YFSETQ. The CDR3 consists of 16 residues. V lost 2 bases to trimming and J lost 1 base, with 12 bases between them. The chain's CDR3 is CASSFTSQKNTGELFF. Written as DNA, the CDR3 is TGCGCCAGCAGCTTTACTTCACAGAAGAACACCGGGGAGCTGTTTTTT.

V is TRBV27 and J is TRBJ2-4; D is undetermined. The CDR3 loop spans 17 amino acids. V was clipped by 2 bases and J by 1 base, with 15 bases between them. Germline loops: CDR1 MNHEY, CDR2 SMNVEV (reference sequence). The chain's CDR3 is CASSLDGPPAAKNIQYF. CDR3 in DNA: TGTGCCAGCAGTTTAGATGGGCCCCCGGCGGCCAAAAACATTCAGTACTTC.

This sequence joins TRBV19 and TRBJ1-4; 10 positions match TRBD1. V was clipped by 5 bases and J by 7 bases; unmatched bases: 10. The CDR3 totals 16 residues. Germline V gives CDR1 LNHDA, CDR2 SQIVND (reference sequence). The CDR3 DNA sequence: TGTGCCAGTAGTCCACAGCCGGGACAGGGGACTGAAAAACTGTTTTTT. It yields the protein CASSPQPGQGTEKLFF.

CDR3 nucleotides: TGTGCCTGGAGTCTAAGCTCCTACAATGAGCAGTTCTTC. It codes for CAWSLSSYNEQFF. This chain links TRBV30 with TRBJ2-1; D is unclear. This CDR3 is 13 amino acids long. V was shortened by 2 bases and J by 0 bases, with 5 bases between the two germline ends. Germline CDR1 and CDR2: GTSNPN and SVGIG (reference sequence).

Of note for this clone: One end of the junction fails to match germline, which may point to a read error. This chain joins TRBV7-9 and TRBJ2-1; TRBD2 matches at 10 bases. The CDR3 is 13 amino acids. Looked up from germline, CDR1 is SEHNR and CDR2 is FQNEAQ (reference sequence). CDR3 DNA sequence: TGTGCCAGCAGTTTAGGACTAGCGGCCGAGCAGTTCTTC. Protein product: CASSLGLAAEQFF.

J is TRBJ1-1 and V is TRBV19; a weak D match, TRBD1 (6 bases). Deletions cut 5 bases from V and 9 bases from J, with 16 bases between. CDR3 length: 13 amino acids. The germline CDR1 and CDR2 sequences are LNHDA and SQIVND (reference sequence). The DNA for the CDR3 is TGTGCCAGTAGTCCTCAGGGGAGAACCCAAGCTTTCTTT. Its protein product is CASSPQGRTQAFF.

CDR3 sequence (DNA): TGTGCCAGCAGCCCCTGGGACAGGGACTACGAGCAGTACTTC. It codes for CASSPWDRDYEQYF. V and J are TRBV28 and TRBJ2-7, with 9 bases matching TRBD1. The CDR3 is 14 residues long. Germline lookup yields CDR1 MDHEN and CDR2 SYDVKM. Trimming removed 6 bases from V and 3 bases from J; junction bases left unmatched: 6.

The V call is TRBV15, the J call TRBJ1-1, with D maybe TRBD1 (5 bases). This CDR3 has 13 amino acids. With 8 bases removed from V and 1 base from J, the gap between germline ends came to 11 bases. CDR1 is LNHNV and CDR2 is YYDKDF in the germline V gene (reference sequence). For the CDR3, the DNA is TGTGCCACCGGAGGGGTGTCGAACACTGAAGCTTTCTTT. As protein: CATGGVSNTEAFF.

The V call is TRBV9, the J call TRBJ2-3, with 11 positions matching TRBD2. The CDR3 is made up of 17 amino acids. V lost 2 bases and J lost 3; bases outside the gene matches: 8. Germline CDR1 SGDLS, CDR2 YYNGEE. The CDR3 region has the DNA TGTGCCAGCAGCGTTACACCTAGCGGGAGGATAACAGATACGCAGTATTTT. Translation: CASSVTPSGRITDTQYF.

The CDR3 region has the DNA TGTGCCAGCAGCGCCTCATCGGGACAGGGTGCCACTGAAGCTTTCTTT. Protein sequence: CASSASSGQGATEAFF. J is TRBJ1-1 and V is TRBV9; 9 bases are shared with TRBD1. Germline CDR1 and CDR2: SGDLS and YYNGEE. The junction had 10 bases not matched to a gene; V was cut back by 3 bases and J by 4 bases. The length of the CDR3 is 16 residues.

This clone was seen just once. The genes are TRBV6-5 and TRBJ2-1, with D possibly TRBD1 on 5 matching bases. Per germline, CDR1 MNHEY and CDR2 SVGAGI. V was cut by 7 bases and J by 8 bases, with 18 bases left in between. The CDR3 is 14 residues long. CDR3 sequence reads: CASNRRGPHDEQFF. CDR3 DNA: TGTGCCAGCAACAGGAGAGGCCCCCACGATGAGCAGTTCTTC.

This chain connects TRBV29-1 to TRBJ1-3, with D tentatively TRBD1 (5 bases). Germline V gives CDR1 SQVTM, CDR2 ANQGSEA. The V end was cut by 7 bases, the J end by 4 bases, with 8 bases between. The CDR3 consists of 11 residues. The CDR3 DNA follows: TGCAGCGGGACAATGGGAAACACCATATATTTT. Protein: CSGTMGNTIYF.

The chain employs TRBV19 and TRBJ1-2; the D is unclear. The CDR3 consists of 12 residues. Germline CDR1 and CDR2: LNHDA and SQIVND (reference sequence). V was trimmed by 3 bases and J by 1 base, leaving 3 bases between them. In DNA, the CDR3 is TGTGCCAGTAGTATGAGTAACTATGGCTACACCTTC. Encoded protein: CASSMSNYGYTF.

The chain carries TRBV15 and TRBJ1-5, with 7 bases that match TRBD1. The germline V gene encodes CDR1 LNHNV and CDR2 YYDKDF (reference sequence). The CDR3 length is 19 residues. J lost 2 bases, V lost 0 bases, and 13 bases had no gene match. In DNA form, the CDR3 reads TGTGCCACCAGCAGAGATCGGGTGGGGCAGGGGGTTCGCAATCAGCCCCAGCATTTT. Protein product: CATSRDRVGQGVRNQPQHF.

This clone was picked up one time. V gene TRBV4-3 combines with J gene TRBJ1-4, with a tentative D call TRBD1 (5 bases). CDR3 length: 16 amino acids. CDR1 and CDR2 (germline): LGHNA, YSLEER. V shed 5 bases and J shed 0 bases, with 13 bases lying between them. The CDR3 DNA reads TGCGCCAGCAGCTCGGGGGGGGAGGCAACTAATGAAAAACTGTTTTTT. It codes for CASSSGGEATNEKLFF.